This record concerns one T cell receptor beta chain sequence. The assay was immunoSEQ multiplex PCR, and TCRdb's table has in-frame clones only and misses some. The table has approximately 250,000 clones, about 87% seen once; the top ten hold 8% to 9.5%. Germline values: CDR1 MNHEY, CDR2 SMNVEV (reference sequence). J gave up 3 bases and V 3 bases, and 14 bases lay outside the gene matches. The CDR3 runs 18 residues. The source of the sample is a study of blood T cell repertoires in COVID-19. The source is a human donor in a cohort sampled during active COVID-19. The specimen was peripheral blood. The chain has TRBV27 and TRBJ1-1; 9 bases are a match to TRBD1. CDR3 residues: CASSFLYRGRVGDTEAFF. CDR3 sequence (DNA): TGTGCCAGCAGTTTCCTATACAGGGGGCGGGTAGGGGACACTGAAGCTTTCTTT.